This TCR beta chain is from a study of shared clonotypes between healthy human individuals. Study-wide findings and caveats: It was expected that sequencing depth would affect clonotype sharing among donors.

This clone was detected many times. Its antigen is unknown. Every immunoSEQ plate was one replicate of a subset's evenly spread DNA. Produced via immunoSEQ multiplex PCR; TCRdb's table is partial and in-frame only. This table has about 600,000 clones, around 76% appearing once. The V end was cut by 5 bases, the J end by 4 bases, with 16 bases between. The CDR3 is 15 residues long. Germline assignment: CDR1 SGHTA and CDR2 FQGNSA. The receptor was isolated from a woman in her 40s in good health. Some clones in this sample may be carry-over from other donors' samples. The sequenced sample consisted of PBMCs. V is TRBV7-2 and J is TRBJ2-3; D perhaps matches TRBD1 (5 bases). CDR3 in DNA: TGTGCCAGCAGCCCCACTGCAGGGCAGGCAGATACGCAGTATTTT. It yields the protein CASSPTAGQADTQYF.